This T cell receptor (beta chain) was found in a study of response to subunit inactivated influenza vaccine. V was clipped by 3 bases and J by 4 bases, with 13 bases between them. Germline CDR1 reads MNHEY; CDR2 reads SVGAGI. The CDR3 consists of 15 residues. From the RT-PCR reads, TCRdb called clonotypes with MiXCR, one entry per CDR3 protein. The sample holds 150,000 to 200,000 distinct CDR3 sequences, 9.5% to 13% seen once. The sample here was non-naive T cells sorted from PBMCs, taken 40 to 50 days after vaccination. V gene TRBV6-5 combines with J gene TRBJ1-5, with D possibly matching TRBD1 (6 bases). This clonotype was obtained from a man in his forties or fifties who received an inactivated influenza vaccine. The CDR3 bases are TGTGCCAGCAGTTATGGGCAGGGGCCAAATCAGCCCCAGCATTTT. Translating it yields CASSYGQGPNQPQHF.